This passage covers 30 T cell receptor beta chains from one sample sequenced in a study of blood T cells in healthy people across ages. The authors ran a second PCR of about 7 to 11 cycles using a sample-barcoded 5' primer and a J-beta primer mix. From the 5' RACE reads, TCRdb called clonotypes with MiXCR, one entry per CDR3 protein. The sample holds some 1,800,000 distinct CDR3 sequences; about two fifths are singletons and the top ten take roughly 24%. The material sequenced was blood. The source of these receptors is a human donor in good health.

This chain connects TRBV6-1 to TRBJ2-5; TRBD1 agrees at 8 bases. With V trimmed by 3 bases and J by 11 bases, 11 bases remained unmatched. Germline V lookup: CDR1 MNHNS, CDR2 SASEGT. The CDR3 sequence is 14 residues long. In nucleotides, the CDR3 is TGTGCCAGCAGTGAGGCAGGGGGCTTGATTGAGCAGTACTTC. This codes for CASSEAGGLIEQYF.

The chain combines TRBV12-5 with TRBJ1-2; no reliable D call. The CDR3 sequence is 13 residues long. Germline V gives CDR1 LGHNT, CDR2 FRNRAP. Trimming left V 1 base short and J 1 base short, with 4 bases between. DNA for the CDR3: TGTGCTAGTGGTTTGGGTGTTAACTATGGCTACACCTTC. Its protein product is CASGLGVNYGYTF.

This clonotype has only a few counts. The J gene is TRBJ1-4, the V gene TRBV10-3, with 9 bases lining up with TRBD1. CDR1 and CDR2 from the germline V gene are ENHRY and SYGVKD. Unmatched junction bases numbered 8, after V lost 3 bases and J lost 3 bases. The CDR3 runs to 17 residues. As DNA, the CDR3 is TGTGCCATCAGTGAAAATTCCGGGACAGGGCCTAATGAAAAACTGTTTTTT. Encoded protein: CAISENSGTGPNEKLFF.

The CDR3 sequence is CASSEQGSKFF. CDR3 nucleotide sequence: TGTGCCAGCAGTGAACAGGGTTCGAAGTTCTTC. This sequence joins TRBV2 and TRBJ2-1; D might be TRBD1 (5 bases). CDR1 and CDR2 from the germline V gene are SNHLY and FYNNEI. The CDR3 totals 11 residues. V lost 2 bases and J 14 bases, leaving 10 bases between the germline ends. Full variable domain (outside the CDR3, taken from reference TRBV2 and TRBJ2-1): EPEVTQTPSHQVTQMGQEVILRCVPISNHLYFYWYRQILGQKVEFLVSFYNNEISEKSEIFDDQFSVERPDGSNFTLKIRSTKLEDSAMYFCASSEQGSKFFGPGTRLTVL.

The chain combines TRBV30 with TRBJ2-2; D is uncertain. The germline CDR1 and CDR2 sequences are GTSNPN and SVGIG (reference sequence). CDR3 length: 14 residues. V lost 1 base to trimming and J lost 4 bases, with 10 bases between them. CDR3 protein: CAWSGHRGTGELFF. CDR3 nucleotides: TGTGCCTGGAGTGGGCACCGAGGCACCGGGGAGCTGTTTTTT.

CDR3 sequence (DNA): TGTGCCACTTCGGACCGGAGAGAGACCCAGTTCTTC. Its translation: CATSDRRETQFF. V usage is TRBV5-4 and J usage is TRBJ2-1, with no clear D. The CDR3 totals 12 residues. V lost 9 bases and J lost 13, with 20 bases in between. The germline CDR1 and CDR2 sequences are SGHNT and YYREEE (reference sequence). Supplemented by reference TRBV5-4 and TRBJ2-1, the full variable domain reads ETGVTQSPTHLIKTRGQQVTLRCSSQSGHNTVSWYQQALGQGPQFIFQYYREEENGRGNFPPRFSGLQFPNYSSELNVNALELDDSALYLCATSDRRETQFFGPGTRLTVL.

V gene TRBV7-2 combines with J gene TRBJ2-5; 14 bases are shared with TRBD2. CDR3 length equals 17 residues. The trim removed 3 bases at V and 1 base at J, leaving 4 bases unmatched. Germline V lookup: CDR1 SGHTA, CDR2 FQGNSA. The CDR3 region has the DNA TGTGCCAGCAGCTTTTCGACTAGCGGGGGGGCCCAAGAGACCCAGTACTTC. It codes for CASSFSTSGGAQETQYF. Drawing the rest from reference TRBV7-2 and TRBJ2-5, the complete variable domain is GAGVSQSPSNKVTEKGKDVELRCDPISGHTALYWYRQSLGQGLEFLIYFQGNSAPDKSGLPSDRFSAERTGGSVSTLTIQRTQQEDSAVYLCASSFSTSGGAQETQYFGPGTRLLVL.

This chain connects TRBV5-1 to TRBJ1-2; D gene unclear. The germline CDR1 and CDR2 sequences are SGHRS and YFSETQ. V gave up 0 bases and J gave up 6 bases, with 12 bases separating them. The CDR3 spans 14 residues. CDR3 sequence (DNA): TGCGCCAGCAGCTTGGTTCGGGGTAGTCATGGCTACACCTTC. Translation gives CASSLVRGSHGYTF.

The chain employs TRBV20-1 and TRBJ2-3, with 7 bases lining up with TRBD2. CDR1 is DFQATT and CDR2 is SNEGSKA in the germline V gene (reference sequence). The CDR3 contains 16 residues. V trimming: 4 bases; J trimming: 0 bases; junction bases outside the gene matches: 10. The CDR3 region is CSATLLAGGSTDTQYF. The DNA of the CDR3 is TGCAGTGCTACCCTTTTAGCCGGGGGGAGCACAGATACGCAGTATTTT.

This sequence joins TRBV3-1 and TRBJ1-2; D unresolved. V gave up 7 bases and J gave up 8 bases, with 20 bases separating them. Germline values: CDR1 LGHDT, CDR2 YNNKEL (reference sequence). The CDR3 is 14 amino acids. The chain's CDR3 is CASTSTDEVGGYTF. The CDR3 DNA sequence: TGTGCCAGCACCTCGACGGACGAGGTTGGCGGCTACACCTTC. Filled out from reference TRBV3-1 and TRBJ1-2, the complete variable domain reads DTAVSQTPKYLVTQMGNDKSIKCEQNLGHDTMYWYKQDSKKFLKIMFSYNNKELIINETVPNRFSPKSPDKAHLNLHINSLELGDSAVYFCASTSTDEVGGYTFGSGTRLTVV.

The chain uses TRBV18 and TRBJ2-7; 8 bases fit TRBD1. From germline, CDR1 is KGHSH and CDR2 LQKENI. This CDR3 region has 13 residues. Trimming at V came to 3 bases and at J to 5 bases, leaving 3 bases not matched to a gene. Written as DNA, the CDR3 is TGTGCCAGCTCACCGGCAGGGGGCAACGAGCAGTACTTC. Its translation is CASSPAGGNEQYF. The full variable domain, rest sourced from reference TRBV18 and TRBJ2-7, is NAGVMQNPRHLVRRRGQEARLRCSPMKGHSHVYWYRQLPEEGLKFMVYLQKENIIDESGMPKERFSAEFPKEGPSILRIQQVVRGDSAAYFCASSPAGGNEQYFGPGTRLTVT.

This chain uses TRBV4-3 with TRBJ2-7, with D maybe TRBD1 (5 bases). CDR3 length: 14 amino acids. Per the germline V gene, CDR1 is LGHNA and CDR2 is YSLEER. The V gene lost 0 bases and the J gene lost 3 bases, with 9 bases spanning the gap. This chain's CDR3 is CASSQDRQYYEQYF. The CDR3 bases are TGCGCCAGCAGCCAAGACAGACAGTACTACGAGCAGTACTTC.

V and J are TRBV29-1 and TRBJ2-5; no definite D call. In germline, CDR1 is SQVTM, CDR2 ANQGSEA. V lost 4 bases, J lost 5 bases, and 8 bases lay in between. This CDR3 is built from 11 residues. CDR3 DNA: TGCAGCGTTGGGGTCGTGGAGACCCAGTACTTC. Protein product: CSVGVVETQYF.

The chain has TRBV29-1 and TRBJ1-2; D is unclear. Per the germline V gene, CDR1 is SQVTM and CDR2 is ANQGSEA. V was clipped by 0 bases and J by 8 bases, with 16 bases between them. The CDR3 spans 14 residues. The CDR3 here is CSVEDQVPLRGYTF. DNA for the CDR3: TGCAGCGTTGAAGATCAAGTGCCGCTTAGAGGCTACACCTTC.

This chain uses TRBV5-6 with TRBJ1-5, with 7 bases identical to TRBD1. V lost 1 base, J lost 4 bases, and 11 bases stayed unmatched. Germline CDR1 is SGHDT and CDR2 is YYEEEE. This CDR3 is 17 amino acids long. The CDR3: CASSLQGVVSGNQPQHF. In nucleotides, the CDR3 is TGTGCCAGCAGCTTGCAGGGGGTCGTTTCCGGGAATCAGCCCCAGCATTTT.

To note about this clonotype: This sequence may be a read error, since a much larger clone differs from it by one base. The chain is built from TRBV6-5 and TRBJ2-4; D unresolved. The CDR3 is made up of 15 amino acids. Trimming removed 4 bases from V and 13 bases from J, with 23 bases in between. Germline V gene data show CDR1 as MNHEY and CDR2 as SVGAGI. CDR3 nucleotides: TGTGCCAGCAGTTCCACAAATCAGCTCTACTACAAGCAGTACTTC. Translated, it gives CASSSTNQLYYKQYF.

V usage is TRBV20-1 and J usage is TRBJ2-4, with D possibly being TRBD2 (6 bases). Trimming took off 2 bases at V and 12 bases at J, with 17 bases between the two ends. The CDR3 has 13 amino acids. Germline V CDR1 and CDR2: DFQATT, SNEGSKA (reference sequence). The CDR3 DNA reads TGCAGTGCTAGACGAGACACCGGGGAGGCTCAGTACTTC. Translation gives CSARRDTGEAQYF.

This clonotype was counted between two and nine times. The chain uses TRBV9 and TRBJ2-1; the D gene is possibly TRBD2 (5 bases). Germline CDR1 reads SGDLS; CDR2 reads YYNGEE. CDR3 size: 16 residues. V gave up 1 base and J gave up 7 bases, with 18 bases separating them. The CDR3 protein is CASSVSSAVAYNEQFF. The CDR3 region has the DNA TGTGCCAGCAGCGTAAGTAGCGCGGTCGCTTATAATGAGCAGTTCTTC.

This clonotype was counted only a few times. The V call is TRBV5-1, the J call TRBJ2-5, with D possibly called TRBD1 or TRBD2 (5 bases each). Trimming removed 0 bases at V and 5 bases at J, with 20 bases between. The germline V gene has CDR1 SGHRS and CDR2 YFSETQ. The CDR3 runs to 17 residues. CDR3 in amino acids: CASSLGGVGLPVETQYF. CDR3 DNA sequence: TGCGCCAGCAGCTTGGGAGGGGTTGGGCTGCCCGTCGAGACCCAGTACTTC.

V usage is TRBV6-5 and J usage is TRBJ1-2; a weak D match, TRBD1 (5 bases). Germline-derived CDR1 and CDR2 are MNHEY and SVGAGI. V lost 7 bases and J lost 4, with 22 bases in between. The CDR3 spans 16 residues. The CDR3 loop is CASTLRGRSFPYGYTF. The CDR3 DNA sequence: TGTGCCAGCACCTTACGGGGCAGGAGCTTCCCCTATGGCTACACCTTC.

This clonotype was picked up a small number of times. The V call is TRBV6-5, the J call TRBJ2-1, with D perhaps given as TRBD1 or TRBD2 (5 bases each). In germline, CDR1 is MNHEY, CDR2 SVGAGI. Trimming stripped 2 bases from V and 10 bases from J, with 18 bases between. The CDR3 totals 15 residues. The CDR3 DNA sequence: TGTGCCAGCAGTTACCCCCCCGGGACCCCAAAGGAGCAGTTCTTC. It encodes CASSYPPGTPKEQFF.

This chain uses TRBV4-1 with TRBJ2-1, with 8 bases fitting TRBD2. This CDR3 is built from 17 residues. J was trimmed by 6 bases and V by 4 bases; bases with no gene match: 14. Germline CDR1 MGHRA, CDR2 YSYEKL. This CDR3 is CASSPGGVAGLINEQFF. In nucleotides, the CDR3 is TGCGCCAGCAGCCCTGGTGGGGTAGCGGGGTTAATCAATGAGCAGTTCTTC.

The rearrangement links TRBV7-2 to TRBJ1-6; 8 nucleotides align to TRBD1. Germline trimming cut 7 bases from V and 8 bases from J; bases unmatched to any gene: 25. Germline values: CDR1 SGHTA, CDR2 FQGNSA. The CDR3 covers 20 residues. The CDR3 sequence: CASNSRTGQEYLLGYSPLHF. For the CDR3, the DNA is TGTGCCAGCAACTCTCGGACAGGGCAGGAATATCTCCTTGGGTATTCACCCCTCCACTTT. The full variable domain, completed using reference TRBV7-2 and TRBJ1-6, is GAGVSQSPSNKVTEKGKDVELRCDPISGHTALYWYRQSLGQGLEFLIYFQGNSAPDKSGLPSDRFSAERTGGSVSTLTIQRTQQEDSAVYLCASNSRTGQEYLLGYSPLHFGNGTRLTVT.

This chain uses TRBV7-2 with TRBJ2-4; D not resolved. The J call may be faulty, since TRBJ2-7 better matches the DNA end. CDR3 length: 13 amino acids. CDR1 and CDR2 (germline): SGHTA, FQGNSA. The CDR3 sequence is CASSLGFPHEQYF. The CDR3 nucleotides are TGTGCCAGCAGCTTAGGATTTCCCCACGAGCAGTACTTC.

This clonotype was observed a handful of times. The chain uses TRBV7-2 and TRBJ2-1; D remains ambiguous. The CDR3 has 13 amino acids. The germline gives CDR1 SGHTA, CDR2 FQGNSA. V was trimmed by 0 bases and J by 9 bases, leaving 9 bases between them. CDR3 sequence reads: CASSLATKAEQFF. In DNA form, the CDR3 reads TGTGCCAGCAGCTTAGCGACGAAAGCTGAGCAGTTCTTC.

Comment on this clonotype: The limits of the CDR3 on the DNA are not certain, so only TCRdb's listed CDR3 is given. The rearrangement joins TRBV7-9 to TRBJ2-1. The CDR3 region is 17 residues in length, termini included. Per germline, CDR1 SEHNR and CDR2 FQNEAQ (reference sequence). CDR3 protein: CASSQNFGEGILNEQFF.

The V call is TRBV10-3, the J call TRBJ2-5, with 12 bases matching TRBD2. The CDR3 contains 15 residues. V dropped 6 bases and J dropped 1; count of bases not matched to a gene: 3. In germline, CDR1 is ENHRY, CDR2 SYGVKD. The DNA of the CDR3 is TGTGCCATCAGCAGGACTAGCGGGATCCAAGAGACCCAGTACTTC. This encodes CAISRTSGIQETQYF.

The V gene is TRBV11-3, the J gene TRBJ2-5, with 12 bases matching TRBD2. The CDR3 runs to 16 residues. CDR1 and CDR2 from the germline V gene are SGHNT and YENEEA. V lost 4 bases, J lost 5 bases, and 8 bases stayed unmatched. CDR3 DNA: TGTGCCAGCAGCTCCATGACTAGCGGGGGCTTTGAGACCCAGTACTTC. Translating it yields CASSSMTSGGFETQYF.

This clonotype was counted at least ten times. This chain joins TRBV7-2 and TRBJ1-2; 11 nucleotides line up with TRBD1. This CDR3 comprises 17 residues. The germline V gene encodes CDR1 SGHTA and CDR2 FQGNSA. V was pared by 5 bases and J by 5 bases, with 13 bases of the junction left unmatched. Here the CDR3 DNA reads TGTGCCAGCAGCCCACAGGGGACAGGGGGATCCCGTTATGGCTACACCTTC. It translates to CASSPQGTGGSRYGYTF.

This clonotype has just a few counts. The chain employs TRBV24-1 and TRBJ1-2; 9 bases agree with TRBD1. From germline, CDR1 is KGHDR and CDR2 SFDVKD. CDR3 size: 16 residues. J gave up 6 bases and V 3 bases, and 10 bases lay outside the gene matches. In nucleotides, the CDR3 is TGTGCCACCAGTGATGCGCCCGGGACAGGGAACGATGGCTACACCTTC. Its protein product is CATSDAPGTGNDGYTF.